The 14 T cell receptor beta chains below all came from one sample that was sequenced in a study of shared clonotypes between healthy human individuals. Naive-designated CD8 cells lacked CD45RO, were positively enriched for CCR7, and omitted terminally differentiated effector memory CD45RA+ cells. Sequenced by immunoSEQ multiplex PCR; TCRdb stores in-frame clones only, minus some. The sample holds some 2,000,000 clones, 85% to 95% seen once. What was sequenced was naive CD8+ T cells sorted from blood. The receptors here all came from a man younger than 30 in good health.

V usage is TRBV6-1 and J usage is TRBJ1-4; D uncertain. Deletions cut 7 bases from V and 0 bases from J, with 12 bases between. Germline loops: CDR1 MNHNS, CDR2 SASEGT. This CDR3 has 15 residues. The CDR3 protein is CASMPTSATNEKLFF. CDR3 nucleotides: TGTGCCAGCATGCCGACCTCTGCAACTAATGAAAAACTGTTTTTT.

The gene calls are TRBV27 and TRBJ2-3, with D hard to call. The CDR3 runs 16 residues. The V gene's germline CDR1 is MNHEY and CDR2 SMNVEV (reference sequence). Trimming cost V 1 base and J 2 bases, with 13 bases left between them. CDR3 sequence (DNA): TGTGCCAGCAGTTTATTTCTTTTACCCAACACAGATACGCAGTATTTT. Translated: CASSLFLLPNTDTQYF.

Only one count was recorded for this clone. This CDR3 is also generated by other DNA sequences in the sample. Written as DNA, the CDR3 is TGCAGCGTGGAAATCCCGAACACCGGGGAGCTGTTTTTT. Protein sequence: CSVEIPNTGELFF. The J gene is TRBJ2-2, the V gene TRBV29-1; D call uncertain. The CDR3 contains 13 residues. Germline CDR1 and CDR2: SQVTM and ANQGSEA. Trimming removed 6 bases at V and 0 bases at J, with 8 bases between.

The chain carries TRBV9 and TRBJ2-3; 10 nucleotides match TRBD2. The V and J ends lost 3 bases and 0 bases, in that order; junction bases with no gene match: 4. Germline V CDR1 and CDR2: SGDLS, YYNGEE. The CDR3 extends over 16 amino acids. CDR3 in amino acids: CASSGPAGGSTDTQYF. CDR3 sequence (DNA): TGTGCCAGCAGCGGCCCAGCGGGAGGGAGCACAGATACGCAGTATTTT.

In its sample, this clone was seen once. This specimen includes other DNA sequences encoding the same CDR3. The gene calls are TRBV5-1 and TRBJ2-1; the D gene is possibly TRBD1 (6 bases). Germline V lookup: CDR1 SGHRS, CDR2 YFSETQ. V gave up 2 bases and J gave up 9 bases, with 6 bases separating them. This CDR3 has 11 residues. The CDR3 nucleotides are TGCGCCAGCAGCTTAGGGGGTGAGCAGTTCTTC. This translates into CASSLGGEQFF. The full variable domain, in which reference TRBV5-1 and TRBJ2-1 provide the parts outside the CDR3, is KAGVTQTPRYLIKTRGQQVTLSCSPISGHRSVSWYQQTPGQGLQFLFEYFSETQRNKGNFPGRFSGRQFSNSRSEMNVSTLELGDSALYLCASSLGGEQFFGPGTRLTVL.

This sequence joins TRBV27 and TRBJ2-7; 10 bases agree with TRBD1. The germline V gene encodes CDR1 MNHEY and CDR2 SMNVEV (reference sequence). The CDR3 runs 15 residues. J lost 2 bases, V lost 1 base, and 2 bases had no gene match. CDR3 protein: CASSLWTGGPYEQYF. CDR3 coding DNA: TGTGCCAGCAGTTTATGGACAGGGGGGCCCTACGAGCAGTACTTC.

This chain joins TRBV7-9 and TRBJ1-5; D is undetermined. V lost 1 base to trimming and J lost 9 bases, with 7 bases between them. CDR1 and CDR2 (germline): SEHNR, FQNEAQ (reference sequence). The CDR3 sequence is 12 residues long. The CDR3: CASSLDQSPQHF. In DNA, the CDR3 is TGTGCCAGCAGCTTAGATCAGTCGCCCCAGCATTTT.

The V gene is TRBV4-1, the J gene TRBJ2-7, with D unclear. Germline V CDR1 and CDR2: MGHRA, YSYEKL. V gave up 0 bases and J gave up 0 bases, with 9 bases separating them. This CDR3 has 15 residues. The CDR3: CASSQEQASSYEQYF. CDR3 bases: TGCGCCAGCAGCCAAGAGCAGGCTAGCTCCTACGAGCAGTACTTC.

This chain connects TRBV6-5 to TRBJ2-5; D remains unclear. The CDR3 contains 14 residues. V was clipped by 4 bases and J by 5 bases, with 14 bases between them. Germline V CDR1 and CDR2: MNHEY, SVGAGI. In DNA, the CDR3 is TGTGCCAGCAGTTCATACGGAGTCGGGGAGACCCAGTACTTC. It is translated as CASSSYGVGETQYF.

This clone showed up just a few times. The V and J genes are TRBV28 and TRBJ1-2; perhaps TRBD1 as D (6 bases). Trimming cost V 9 bases and J 8 bases, with 16 bases left between them. There are 12 residues in the CDR3. CDR1 and CDR2 (germline): MDHEN, SYDVKM. The CDR3 reads CASSYGQIGYTF. DNA of the CDR3: TGTGCCAGTTCGTACGGACAGATCGGCTACACCTTC.

This chain joins TRBV27 and TRBJ2-7; TRBD1 or TRBD2 may be the D gene (6 bases each). The CDR3 contains 14 residues. The germline V gene encodes CDR1 MNHEY and CDR2 SMNVEV (reference sequence). V was clipped by 4 bases and J by 3 bases, with 13 bases between them. Written as DNA, the CDR3 is TGTGCCAGCAGTTCGACGGGGGCGGTCTACGAGCAGTACTTC. This gives the protein CASSSTGAVYEQYF.

This clone was picked up one time. The chain recombines TRBV19 with TRBJ2-5; D possibly corresponds to TRBD1 (6 bases). The CDR3 extends over 14 amino acids. Trimming pared 5 bases from V and 4 bases from J, leaving 14 bases between. CDR1 and CDR2 (germline): LNHDA, SQIVND (reference sequence). CDR3 bases: TGTGCCAGTAGTTCACCTGACAGGATAGAGACCCAGTACTTC. Encoded protein: CASSSPDRIETQYF.

The chain uses TRBV4-1 and TRBJ1-3; D unresolved. Germline V gene data show CDR1 as MGHRA and CDR2 as YSYEKL. The CDR3 is made up of 14 amino acids. Trimming shortened V by 1 base and J by 4 bases, and 8 bases separated the two germline ends. The CDR3 nucleotides are TGCGCCAGCAGCCAAGTGCCGTTCGGAAACACCATATATTTT. This gives the protein CASSQVPFGNTIYF.

The J gene is TRBJ2-1, the V gene TRBV5-5, with D perhaps matching TRBD2 (6 bases). This CDR3 region has 14 residues. Germline-derived CDR1 and CDR2 are SGHKS and YYEKEE (reference sequence). V dropped 0 bases and J dropped 9 bases, with 13 bases sitting between them. The CDR3 region is CASSLGRGNIEQFF. For the CDR3, the DNA is TGTGCCAGCAGCTTGGGGAGGGGAAACATTGAGCAGTTCTTC.